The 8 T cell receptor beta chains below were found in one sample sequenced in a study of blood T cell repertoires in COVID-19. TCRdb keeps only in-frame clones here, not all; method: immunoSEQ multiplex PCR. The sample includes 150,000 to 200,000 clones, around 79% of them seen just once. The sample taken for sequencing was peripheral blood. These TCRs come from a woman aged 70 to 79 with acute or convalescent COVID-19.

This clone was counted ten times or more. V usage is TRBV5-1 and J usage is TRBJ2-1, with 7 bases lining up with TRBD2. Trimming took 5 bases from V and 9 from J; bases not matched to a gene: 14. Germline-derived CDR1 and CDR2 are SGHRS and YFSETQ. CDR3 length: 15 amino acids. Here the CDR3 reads CASSPEPFTGGEQFF. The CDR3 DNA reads TGCGCCAGCAGTCCGGAACCGTTTACGGGGGGTGAGCAGTTCTTC.

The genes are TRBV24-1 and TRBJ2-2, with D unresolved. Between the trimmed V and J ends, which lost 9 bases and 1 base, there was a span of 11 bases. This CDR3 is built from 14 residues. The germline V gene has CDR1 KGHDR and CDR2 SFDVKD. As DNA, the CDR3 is TGTGCCACCGGAGCAAAGATGAACACCGGGGAGCTGTTTTTT. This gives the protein CATGAKMNTGELFF.

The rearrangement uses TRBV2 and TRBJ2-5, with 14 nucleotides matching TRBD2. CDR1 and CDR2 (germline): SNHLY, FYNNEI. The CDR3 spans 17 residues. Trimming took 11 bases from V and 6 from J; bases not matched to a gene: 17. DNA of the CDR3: TGTGCCGTACTCAGTGGTGGGACTAGCGGGAGTAGGCAGACCCAGTACTTC. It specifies CAVLSGGTSGSRQTQYF.

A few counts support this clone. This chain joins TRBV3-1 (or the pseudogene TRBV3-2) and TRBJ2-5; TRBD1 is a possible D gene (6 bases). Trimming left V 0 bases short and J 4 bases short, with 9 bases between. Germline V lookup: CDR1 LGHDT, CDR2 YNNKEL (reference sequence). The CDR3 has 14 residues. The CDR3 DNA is TGTGCCAGCAGCCAAGAAACCAGGGGAGAGACCCAGTACTTC. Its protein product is CASSQETRGETQYF.

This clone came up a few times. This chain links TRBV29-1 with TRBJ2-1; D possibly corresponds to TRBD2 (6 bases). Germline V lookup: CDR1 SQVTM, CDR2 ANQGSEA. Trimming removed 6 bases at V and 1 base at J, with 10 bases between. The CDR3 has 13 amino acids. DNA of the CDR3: TGCAGCGTAAAGGGGAGGTCCTACAATGAGCAGTTCTTC. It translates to CSVKGRSYNEQFF.

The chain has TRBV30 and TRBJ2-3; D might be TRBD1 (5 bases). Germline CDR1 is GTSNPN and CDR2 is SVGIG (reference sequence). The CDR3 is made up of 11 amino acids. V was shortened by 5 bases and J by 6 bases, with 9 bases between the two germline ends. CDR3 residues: CAWGAGDTQYF. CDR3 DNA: TGTGCCTGGGGGGCCGGGGATACGCAGTATTTT.

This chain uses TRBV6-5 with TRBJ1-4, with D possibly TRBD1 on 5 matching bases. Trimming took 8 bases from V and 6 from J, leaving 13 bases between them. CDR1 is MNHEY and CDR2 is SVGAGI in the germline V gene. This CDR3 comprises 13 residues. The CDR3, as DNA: TGTGCCAGCCGGGACTGGGAAGATGAAAAACTGTTTTTT. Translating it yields CASRDWEDEKLFF.

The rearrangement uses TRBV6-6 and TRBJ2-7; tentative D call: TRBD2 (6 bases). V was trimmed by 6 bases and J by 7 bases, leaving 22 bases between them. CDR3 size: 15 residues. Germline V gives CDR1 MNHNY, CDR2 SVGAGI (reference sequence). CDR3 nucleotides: TGTGCCAGCAGCCCCCATGGGGGGATTCGGGGAGAGCAGTACTTC. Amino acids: CASSPHGGIRGEQYF.